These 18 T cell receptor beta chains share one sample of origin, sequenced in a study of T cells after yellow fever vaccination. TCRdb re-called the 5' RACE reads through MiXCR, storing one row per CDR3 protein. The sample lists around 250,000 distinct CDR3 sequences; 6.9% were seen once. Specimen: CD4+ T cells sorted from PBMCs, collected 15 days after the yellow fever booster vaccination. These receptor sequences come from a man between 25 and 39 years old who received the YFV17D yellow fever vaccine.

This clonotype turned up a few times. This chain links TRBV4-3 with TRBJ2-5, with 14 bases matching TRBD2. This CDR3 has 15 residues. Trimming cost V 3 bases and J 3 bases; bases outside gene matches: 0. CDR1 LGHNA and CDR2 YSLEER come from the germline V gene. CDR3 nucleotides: TGCGCCAGCAGCCAGGGACTAGCGGGGGAAGAGACCCAGTACTTC. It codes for CASSQGLAGEETQYF.

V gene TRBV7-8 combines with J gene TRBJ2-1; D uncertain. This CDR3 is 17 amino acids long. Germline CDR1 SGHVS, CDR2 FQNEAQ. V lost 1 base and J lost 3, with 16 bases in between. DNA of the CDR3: TGTGCCAGCAGCTTAGTAGTACCCCCGAAGGGCTACAATGAGCAGTTCTTC. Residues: CASSLVVPPKGYNEQFF.

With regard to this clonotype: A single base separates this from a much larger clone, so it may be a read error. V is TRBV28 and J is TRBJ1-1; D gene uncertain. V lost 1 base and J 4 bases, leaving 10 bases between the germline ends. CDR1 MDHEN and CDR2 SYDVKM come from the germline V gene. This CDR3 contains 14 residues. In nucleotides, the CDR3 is TGTGCCAGCAGTTTATCAGGCGTGGGCACTGAAGCTTTCTTT. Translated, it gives CASSLSGVGTEAFF. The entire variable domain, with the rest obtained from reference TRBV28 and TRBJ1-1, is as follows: DVKVTQSSRYLVKRTGEKVFLECVQDMDHENMFWYRQDPGLGLRLIYFSYDVKMKEKGDIPEGYSVSREKKERFSLILESASTNQTSMYLCASSLSGVGTEAFFGQGTRLTVV.

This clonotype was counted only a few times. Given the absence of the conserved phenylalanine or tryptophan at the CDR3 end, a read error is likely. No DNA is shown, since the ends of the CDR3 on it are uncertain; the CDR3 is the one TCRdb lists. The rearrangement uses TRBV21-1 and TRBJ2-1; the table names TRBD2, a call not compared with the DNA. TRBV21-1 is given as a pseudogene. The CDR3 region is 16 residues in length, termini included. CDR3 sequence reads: CASSKVEGRGTSGLFL.

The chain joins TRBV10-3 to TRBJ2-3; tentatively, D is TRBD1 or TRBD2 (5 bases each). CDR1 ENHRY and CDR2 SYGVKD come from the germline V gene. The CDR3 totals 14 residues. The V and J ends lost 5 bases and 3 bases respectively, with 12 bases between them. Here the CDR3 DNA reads TGTGCCATCAGTCAAGGGACGGCTACAGATACGCAGTATTTT. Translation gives CAISQGTATDTQYF.

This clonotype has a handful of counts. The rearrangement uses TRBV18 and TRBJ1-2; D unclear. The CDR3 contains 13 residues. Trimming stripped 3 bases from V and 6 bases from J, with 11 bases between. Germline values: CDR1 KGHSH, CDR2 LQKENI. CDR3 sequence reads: CASSPQGSDGYTF. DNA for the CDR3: TGTGCCAGCTCACCGCAAGGATCGGATGGCTACACCTTC.

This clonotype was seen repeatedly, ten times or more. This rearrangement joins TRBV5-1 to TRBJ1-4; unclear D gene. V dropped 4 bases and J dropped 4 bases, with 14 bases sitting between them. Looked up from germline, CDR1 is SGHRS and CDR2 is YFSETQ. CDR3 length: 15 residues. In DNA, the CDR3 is TGCGCCAGCAGCGTAGGACCGTCGGATAATGAAAAACTGTTTTTT. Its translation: CASSVGPSDNEKLFF.

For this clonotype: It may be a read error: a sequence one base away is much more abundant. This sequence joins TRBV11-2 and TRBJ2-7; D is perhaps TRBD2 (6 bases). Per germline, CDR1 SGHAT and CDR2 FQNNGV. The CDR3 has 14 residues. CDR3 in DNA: TGTGCCAGCTGCCCGTTGGCGGGGCGCTACAAGCAGTACTTC. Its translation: CASCPLAGRYKQYF.

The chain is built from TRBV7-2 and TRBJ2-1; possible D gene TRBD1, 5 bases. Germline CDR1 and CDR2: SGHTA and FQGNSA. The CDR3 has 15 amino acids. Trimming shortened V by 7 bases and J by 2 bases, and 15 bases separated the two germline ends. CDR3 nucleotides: TGTGCCAGCACCCAAGACAGCCGCCCCTACAATGAGCAGTTCTTC. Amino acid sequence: CASTQDSRPYNEQFF.

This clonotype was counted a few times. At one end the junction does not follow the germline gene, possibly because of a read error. The CDR3 bases are TGCAGTGCTAGAGATAGACAGATTGAAGCCTTCTTT. Protein sequence: CSARDRQIEAFF. The chain carries TRBV20-1 and TRBJ1-1; a weak D match, TRBD1 (5 bases). From germline, CDR1 is DFQATT and CDR2 SNEGSKA (reference sequence). This CDR3 is 12 amino acids long.

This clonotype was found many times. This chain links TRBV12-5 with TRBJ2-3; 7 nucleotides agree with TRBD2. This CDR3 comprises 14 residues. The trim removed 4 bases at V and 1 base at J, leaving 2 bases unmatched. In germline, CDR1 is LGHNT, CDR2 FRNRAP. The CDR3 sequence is CASGSSGGTDTQYF. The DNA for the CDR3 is TGTGCTAGTGGTTCGAGCGGGGGCACAGATACGCAGTATTTT.

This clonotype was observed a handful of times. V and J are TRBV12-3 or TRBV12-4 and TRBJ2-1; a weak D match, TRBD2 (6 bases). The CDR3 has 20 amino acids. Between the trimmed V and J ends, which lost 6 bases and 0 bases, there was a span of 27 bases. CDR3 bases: TGTGCCAGCAGCCCCAAGGCCGGGACTCGTGAAAAACTCTCCTACAATGAGCAGTTCTTC. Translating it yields CASSPKAGTREKLSYNEQFF.

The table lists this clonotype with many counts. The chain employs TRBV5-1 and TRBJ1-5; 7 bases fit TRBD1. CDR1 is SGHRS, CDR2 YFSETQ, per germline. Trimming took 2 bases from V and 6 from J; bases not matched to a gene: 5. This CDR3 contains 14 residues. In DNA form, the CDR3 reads TGCGCCAGCAGCTTCCGACAGGGTGCTCAGCCCCAGCATTTT. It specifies CASSFRQGAQPQHF.

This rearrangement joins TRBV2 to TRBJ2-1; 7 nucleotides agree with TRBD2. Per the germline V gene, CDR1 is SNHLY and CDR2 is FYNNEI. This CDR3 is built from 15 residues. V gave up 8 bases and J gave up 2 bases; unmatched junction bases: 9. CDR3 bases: TGTGCCAGCCGACAAGCGGGAACCACCTACAATGAGCAGTTCTTC. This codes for CASRQAGTTYNEQFF.

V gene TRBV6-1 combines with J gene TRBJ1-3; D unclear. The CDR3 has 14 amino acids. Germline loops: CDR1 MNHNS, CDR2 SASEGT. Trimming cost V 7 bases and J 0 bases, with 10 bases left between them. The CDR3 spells CASNPGSSGNTIYF. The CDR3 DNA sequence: TGTGCCAGCAACCCGGGGAGCTCTGGAAACACCATATATTTT.

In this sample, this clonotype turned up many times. The CDR3 region has the DNA TGTGCCACCAGTGATCCGGGACAGGGGCGAGACAATGAGCAGTTCTTC. This translates into CATSDPGQGRDNEQFF. V usage is TRBV24-1 and J usage is TRBJ2-1; TRBD1 matches 10 bases. Germline CDR1 and CDR2: KGHDR and SFDVKD. This CDR3 region has 16 residues. V lost 3 bases and J lost 5; bases outside the gene matches: 6.

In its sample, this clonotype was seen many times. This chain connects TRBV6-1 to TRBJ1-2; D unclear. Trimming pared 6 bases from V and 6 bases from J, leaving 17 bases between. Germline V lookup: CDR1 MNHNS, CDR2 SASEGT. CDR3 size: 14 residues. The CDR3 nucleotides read TGTGCCAGCAGGGACTATGACGGCTATCATGGCTACACCTTC. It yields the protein CASRDYDGYHGYTF.

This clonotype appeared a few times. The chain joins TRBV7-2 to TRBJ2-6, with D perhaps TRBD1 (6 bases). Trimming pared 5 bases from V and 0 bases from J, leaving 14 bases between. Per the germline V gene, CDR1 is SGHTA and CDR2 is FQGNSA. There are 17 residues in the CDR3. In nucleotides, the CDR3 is TGTGCCAGCAGCATCACAGGGACCCGCTCTGGGGCCAACGTCCTGACTTTC. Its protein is CASSITGTRSGANVLTF.